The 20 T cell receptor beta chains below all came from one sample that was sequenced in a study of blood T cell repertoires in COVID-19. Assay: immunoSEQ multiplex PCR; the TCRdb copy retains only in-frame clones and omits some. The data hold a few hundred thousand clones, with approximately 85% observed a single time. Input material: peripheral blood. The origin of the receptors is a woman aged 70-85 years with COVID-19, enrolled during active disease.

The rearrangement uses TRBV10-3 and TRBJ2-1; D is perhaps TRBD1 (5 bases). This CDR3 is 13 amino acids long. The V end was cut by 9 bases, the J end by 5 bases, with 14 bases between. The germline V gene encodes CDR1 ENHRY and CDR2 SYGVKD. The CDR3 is CAIGRRQNNEQFF. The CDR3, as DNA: TGTGCCATTGGTCGGAGACAGAACAATGAGCAGTTCTTC.

CDR3 sequence (DNA): TGCGCCAGCAGCTTGTTCGCGGCTGGCCTGAACACTGAAGCTTTCTTT. Encoded protein: CASSLFAAGLNTEAFF. This chain links TRBV5-1 with TRBJ1-1; D gene unclear. The CDR3 has 16 residues. Germline CDR1 is SGHRS and CDR2 is YFSETQ. V dropped 1 base and J dropped 0 bases, with 13 bases sitting between them. The whole variable domain, filled in from reference TRBV5-1 and TRBJ1-1, reads KAGVTQTPRYLIKTRGQQVTLSCSPISGHRSVSWYQQTPGQGLQFLFEYFSETQRNKGNFPGRFSGRQFSNSRSEMNVSTLELGDSALYLCASSLFAAGLNTEAFFGQGTRLTVV.

CDR3 coding DNA: TGTGCCAGCATTAACCTCGGGACAGCCCAAGAGACCCAGTACTTC. Its protein is CASINLGTAQETQYF. This chain joins TRBV27 and TRBJ2-5, with 7 bases identical to TRBD1. In germline, CDR1 is MNHEY, CDR2 SMNVEV (reference sequence). The CDR3 totals 15 residues. V lost 7 bases, J lost 1 base, and 9 bases stayed unmatched.

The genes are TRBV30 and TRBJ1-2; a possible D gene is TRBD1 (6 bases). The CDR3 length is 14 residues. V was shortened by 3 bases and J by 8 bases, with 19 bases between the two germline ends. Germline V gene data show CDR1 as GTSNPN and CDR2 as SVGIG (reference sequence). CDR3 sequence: CAWSEAGAGEGYTF. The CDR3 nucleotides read TGTGCCTGGAGCGAAGCAGGGGCGGGTGAGGGCTACACCTTC. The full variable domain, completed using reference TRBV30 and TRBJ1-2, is SQTIHQWPATLVQPVGSPLSLECTVEGTSNPNLYWYRQAAGRGLQLLFYSVGIGQISSEVPQNLSASRPQDRQFILSSKKLLLSDSGFYLCAWSEAGAGEGYTFGSGTRLTVV.

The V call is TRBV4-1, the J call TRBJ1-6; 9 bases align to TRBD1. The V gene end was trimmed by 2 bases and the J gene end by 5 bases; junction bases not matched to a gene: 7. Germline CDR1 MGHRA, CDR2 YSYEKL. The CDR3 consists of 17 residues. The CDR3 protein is CASSQFRGTGNNSPLHF. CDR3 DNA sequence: TGCGCCAGCAGCCAATTCCGGGGGACAGGGAATAATTCACCCCTCCACTTT.

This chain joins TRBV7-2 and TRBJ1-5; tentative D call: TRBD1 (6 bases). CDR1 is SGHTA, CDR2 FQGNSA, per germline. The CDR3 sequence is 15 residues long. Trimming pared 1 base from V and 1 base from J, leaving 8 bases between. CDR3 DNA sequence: TGTGCCAGCAGCTTAGAACAGGGCAGCAATCAGCCCCAGCATTTT. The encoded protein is CASSLEQGSNQPQHF. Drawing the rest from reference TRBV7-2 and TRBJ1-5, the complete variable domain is GAGVSQSPSNKVTEKGKDVELRCDPISGHTALYWYRQSLGQGLEFLIYFQGNSAPDKSGLPSDRFSAERTGGSVSTLTIQRTQQEDSAVYLCASSLEQGSNQPQHFGDGTRLSIL.

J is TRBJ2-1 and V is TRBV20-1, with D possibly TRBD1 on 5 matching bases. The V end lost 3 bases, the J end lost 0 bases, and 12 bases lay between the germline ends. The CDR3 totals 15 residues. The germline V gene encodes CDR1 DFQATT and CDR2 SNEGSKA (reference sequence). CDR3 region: CSASIGESSYNEQFF. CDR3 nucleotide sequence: TGCAGTGCTAGTATAGGGGAAAGCTCCTACAATGAGCAGTTCTTC.

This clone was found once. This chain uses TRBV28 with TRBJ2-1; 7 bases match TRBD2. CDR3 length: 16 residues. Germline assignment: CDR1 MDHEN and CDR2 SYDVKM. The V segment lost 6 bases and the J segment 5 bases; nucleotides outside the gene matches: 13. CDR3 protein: CASSGVREAIHNEQFF. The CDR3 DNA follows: TGTGCCAGCAGCGGAGTCCGGGAGGCCATCCACAATGAGCAGTTCTTC.

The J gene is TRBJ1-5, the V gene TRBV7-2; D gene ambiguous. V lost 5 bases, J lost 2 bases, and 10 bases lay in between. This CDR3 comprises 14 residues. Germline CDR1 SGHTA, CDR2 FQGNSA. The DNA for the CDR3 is TGTGCCAGCAGCCCGATGAGCGGCAATCAGCCCCAGCATTTT. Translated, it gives CASSPMSGNQPQHF.

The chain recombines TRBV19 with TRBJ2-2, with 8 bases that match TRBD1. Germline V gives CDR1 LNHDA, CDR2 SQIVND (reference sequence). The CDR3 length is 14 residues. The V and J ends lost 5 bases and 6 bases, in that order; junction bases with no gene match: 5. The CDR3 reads CASSPWTGPGELFF. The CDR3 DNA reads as TGTGCCAGTAGTCCCTGGACAGGGCCCGGGGAGCTGTTTTTT.

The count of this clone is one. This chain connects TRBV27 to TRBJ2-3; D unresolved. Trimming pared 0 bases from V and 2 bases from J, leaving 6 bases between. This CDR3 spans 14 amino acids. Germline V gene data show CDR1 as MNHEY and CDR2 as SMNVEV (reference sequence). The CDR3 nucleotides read TGTGCCAGCAGTTTATCGGAGCTCACAGATACGCAGTATTTT. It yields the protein CASSLSELTDTQYF.

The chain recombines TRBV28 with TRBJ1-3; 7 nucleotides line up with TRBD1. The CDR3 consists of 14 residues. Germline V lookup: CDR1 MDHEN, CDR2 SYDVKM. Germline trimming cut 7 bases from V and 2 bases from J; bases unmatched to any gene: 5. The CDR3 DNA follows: TGTGCCAGCACCTCACAGGGGCCTGGAAACACCATATATTTT. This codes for CASTSQGPGNTIYF. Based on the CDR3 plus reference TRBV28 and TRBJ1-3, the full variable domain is DVKVTQSSRYLVKRTGEKVFLECVQDMDHENMFWYRQDPGLGLRLIYFSYDVKMKEKGDIPEGYSVSREKKERFSLILESASTNQTSMYLCASTSQGPGNTIYFGEGSWLTVV.

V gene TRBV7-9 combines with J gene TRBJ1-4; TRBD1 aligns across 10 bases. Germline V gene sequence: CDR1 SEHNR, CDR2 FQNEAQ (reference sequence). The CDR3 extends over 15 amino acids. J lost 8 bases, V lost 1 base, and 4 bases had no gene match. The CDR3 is CASSLGGQGDEKLFF. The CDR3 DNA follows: TGTGCCAGCAGCTTAGGTGGACAGGGGGACGAAAAACTGTTTTTT. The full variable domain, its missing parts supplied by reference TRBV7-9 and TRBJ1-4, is DTGVSQNPRHKITKRGQNVTFRCDPISEHNRLYWYRQTLGQGPEFLTYFQNEAQLEKSRLLSDRFSAERPKGSFSTLEIQRTEQGDSAMYLCASSLGGQGDEKLFFGSGTQLSVL.

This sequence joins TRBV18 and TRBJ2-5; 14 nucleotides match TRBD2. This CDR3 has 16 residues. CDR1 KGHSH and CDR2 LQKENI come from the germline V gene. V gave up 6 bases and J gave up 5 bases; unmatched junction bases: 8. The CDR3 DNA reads TGTGCCAGCTCCGGGACTAGCGGGAGAGGATCTGAGACCCAGTACTTC. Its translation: CASSGTSGRGSETQYF.

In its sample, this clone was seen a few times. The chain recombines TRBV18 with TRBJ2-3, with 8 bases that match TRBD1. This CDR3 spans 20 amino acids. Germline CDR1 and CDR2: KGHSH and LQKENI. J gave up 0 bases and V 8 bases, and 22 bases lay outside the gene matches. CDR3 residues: CASQHSLGTGELSSTDTQYF. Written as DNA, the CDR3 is TGTGCCAGCCAACACTCCCTTGGGACAGGCGAGCTCTCTAGCACAGATACGCAGTATTTT.

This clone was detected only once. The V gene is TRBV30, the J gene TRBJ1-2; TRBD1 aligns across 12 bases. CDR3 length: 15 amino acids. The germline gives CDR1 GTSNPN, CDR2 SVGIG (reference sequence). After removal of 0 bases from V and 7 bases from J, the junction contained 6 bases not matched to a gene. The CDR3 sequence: CAWSVPGQGAGGYTF. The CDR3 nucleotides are TGTGCCTGGAGTGTTCCGGGACAGGGGGCCGGTGGCTACACCTTC.

The CDR3 protein is CASSPHPDNEQFF. Here the CDR3 DNA reads TGTGCCAGCAGCCCGCACCCAGACAATGAGCAGTTCTTC. The chain is built from TRBV7-8 and TRBJ2-1; no firm D call. Trimming left V 5 bases short and J 5 bases short, with 10 bases between. This CDR3 has 13 residues. Germline V lookup: CDR1 SGHVS, CDR2 FQNEAQ.

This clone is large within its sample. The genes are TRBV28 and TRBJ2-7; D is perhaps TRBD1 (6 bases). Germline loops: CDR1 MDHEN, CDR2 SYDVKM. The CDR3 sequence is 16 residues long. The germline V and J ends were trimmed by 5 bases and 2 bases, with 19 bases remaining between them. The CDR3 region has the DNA TGTGCCAGCAGTGGAGTCTGGCTGGACAGTCCCTACGAGCAGTACTTC. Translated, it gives CASSGVWLDSPYEQYF.

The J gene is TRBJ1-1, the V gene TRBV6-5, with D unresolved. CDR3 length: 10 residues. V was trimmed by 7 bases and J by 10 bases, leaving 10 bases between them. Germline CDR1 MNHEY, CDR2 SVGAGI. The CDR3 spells CASTPGRAFF. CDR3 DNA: TGTGCCAGCACACCGGGTCGAGCTTTCTTT.

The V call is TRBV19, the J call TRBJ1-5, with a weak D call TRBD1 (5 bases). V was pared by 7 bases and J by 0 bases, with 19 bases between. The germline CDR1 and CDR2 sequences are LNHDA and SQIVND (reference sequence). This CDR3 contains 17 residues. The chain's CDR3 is CASKQGLNLNSNQPQHF. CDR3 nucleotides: TGTGCCAGTAAGCAGGGCCTGAACCTCAATAGCAATCAGCCCCAGCATTTT.